This T cell receptor (beta chain) was captured by sequencing in a study of blood T cell repertoires in COVID-19. Turning to the study itself: Collection of acute and convalescent COVID-19 samples took place in the United States, Italy and Spain. PBMCs, B-cell-depleted T cells, or T cells were the source of the cDNA or gDNA that made up the material.

The CDR3 is 21 amino acids. Germline V lookup: CDR1 SGHRS, CDR2 YFSETQ. Trimming cost V 3 bases and J 2 bases; bases outside gene matches: 18. As handled by the study authors: Estimates of nucleated cell counts were drawn from the amplification of reference gene primers. Libraries were prepared by immunoSEQ multiplex PCR; TCRdb keeps only in-frame clonotypes and omits some of them. For V, J and clone size, that table is used; D and trimming come from the DNA. This table holds approximately 110,000 clones, 75% to 85% found once. Sequences were obtained from peripheral blood. The receptor comes from a man between 65 and 79 years old with acute or convalescent COVID-19. The chain links TRBV5-1 to TRBJ2-2; TRBD2 matches 11 bases. The CDR3: CASSWTDPTSGRRVNTGELFF. For the CDR3, the DNA is TGCGCCAGCAGCTGGACTGACCCAACTAGCGGGAGACGGGTAAACACCGGGGAGCTGTTTTTT.